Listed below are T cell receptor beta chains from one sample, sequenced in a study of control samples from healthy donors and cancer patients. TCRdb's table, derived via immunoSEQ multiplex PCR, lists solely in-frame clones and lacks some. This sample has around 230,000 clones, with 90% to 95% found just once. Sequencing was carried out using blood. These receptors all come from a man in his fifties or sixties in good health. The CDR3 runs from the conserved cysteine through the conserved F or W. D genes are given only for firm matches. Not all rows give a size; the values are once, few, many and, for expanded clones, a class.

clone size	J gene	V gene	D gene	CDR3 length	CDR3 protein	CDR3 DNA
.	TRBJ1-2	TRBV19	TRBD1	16	CASSTRDSPRTYGYTF	TGTGCCAGTAGTACCCGGGACAGCCCTCGGACCTATGGCTACACCTTC
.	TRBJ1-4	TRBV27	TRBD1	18	CASSGRDREGLANEKLFF	TGTGCCAGCAGTGGAAGGGACAGGGAGGGTTTAGCTAATGAAAAACTGTTTTTT
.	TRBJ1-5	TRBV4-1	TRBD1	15	CASSPRDRGIQPQHF	TGCGCCAGCAGCCCCCGGGACAGGGGAATTCAGCCCCAGCATTTT
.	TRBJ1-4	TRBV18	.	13	CASSPLVGEKLFF	TGTGCCAGCTCACCACTGGTAGGAGAAAAACTGTTTTTT
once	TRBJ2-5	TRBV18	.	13	CASSPLRVETQYF	TGTGCCAGCTCACCACTTCGGGTGGAGACCCAGTACTTC
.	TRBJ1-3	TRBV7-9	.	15	CASSSPPSSGNTIYF	TGTGCCAGCAGCTCCCCACCGAGCTCTGGAAACACCATATATTTT
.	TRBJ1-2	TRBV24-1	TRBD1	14	CATNPGTGGSGYTF	TGTGCCACCAACCCCGGGACAGGGGGCTCCGGCTACACCTTC
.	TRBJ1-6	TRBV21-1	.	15	CASSSRGGWNSPLHF	TGTGCCAGCAGCTCCCGCGGGGGGTGGAATTCACCCCTCCACTTT
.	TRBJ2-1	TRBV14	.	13	CASSQKQHNEQFF	TGTGCCAGCAGCCAAAAACAGCACAATGAGCAGTTCTTC
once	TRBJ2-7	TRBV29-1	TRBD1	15	CSVEDNAGGHGEQYF	TGCAGCGTTGAAGACAACGCAGGGGGACACGGCGAGCAGTACTTC
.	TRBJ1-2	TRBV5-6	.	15	CASSFSQAGRIGYTF	TGTGCCAGCAGCTTTTCACAGGCGGGGAGGATAGGATACACCTTC
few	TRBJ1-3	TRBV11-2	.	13	CASSFGPRNTIYF	TGTGCCAGCAGCTTCGGCCCCCGAAACACCATATATTTT
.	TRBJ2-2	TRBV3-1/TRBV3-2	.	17	CASSQVVRDTNTGELFF	TGTGCCAGCAGCCAAGTAGTTAGGGACACCAACACCGGGGAGCTGTTTTTT
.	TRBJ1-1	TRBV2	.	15	CASSEAGYLNTEAFF	TGTGCCAGCAGTGAAGCAGGATACCTGAACACTGAAGCTTTCTTT
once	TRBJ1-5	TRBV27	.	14	CASSLVQGNQPQHF	TGTGCCAGCAGTTTAGTTCAGGGAAATCAGCCCCAGCATTTT
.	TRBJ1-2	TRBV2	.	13	CASSGLGGSGYTF	TGTGCCAGCAGTGGCCTAGGGGGGAGCGGCTACACCTTC
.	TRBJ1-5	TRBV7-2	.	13	CASSLRRGQPQHF	TGTGCCAGCAGCTTGCGTAGGGGTCAGCCCCAGCATTTT
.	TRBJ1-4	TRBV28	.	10	CATRGGSLFF	TGTGCCACCAGGGGAGGGTCACTGTTTTTT
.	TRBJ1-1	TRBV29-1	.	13	CSVVAGLGTEAFF	TGCAGCGTTGTGGCGGGGCTGGGCACTGAAGCTTTCTTT
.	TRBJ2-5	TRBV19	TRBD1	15	CASSLSQGARETQYF	TGTGCCAGTAGTTTATCACAGGGGGCGCGAGAGACCCAGTACTTC
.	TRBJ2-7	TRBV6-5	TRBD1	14	CASSRQGFGYEQYF	TGTGCCAGCAGTAGACAGGGTTTTGGGTACGAGCAGTACTTC
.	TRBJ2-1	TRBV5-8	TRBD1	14	CASSDRGPFNEQFF	TGTGCCAGCAGCGACAGGGGGCCCTTCAATGAGCAGTTCTTC
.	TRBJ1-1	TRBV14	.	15	CASSQTGTYNTEAFF	TGTGCCAGCAGCCAAACCGGGACGTATAACACTGAAGCTTTCTTT
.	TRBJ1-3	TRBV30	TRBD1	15	CAWRDTGGSGNTIYF	TGTGCCTGGAGGGACACAGGGGGCTCTGGAAACACCATATATTTT
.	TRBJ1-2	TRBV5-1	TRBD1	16	CASSFRQGAVAYGYTF	TGCGCCAGCAGCTTTCGACAGGGGGCGGTTGCCTATGGCTACACCTTC
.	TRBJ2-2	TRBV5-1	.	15	CASSSDTADTGELFF	TGCGCCAGCAGCTCGGACACGGCGGACACCGGGGAGCTGTTTTTT
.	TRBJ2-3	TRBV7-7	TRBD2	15	CASSLAGGRGDTQYF	TGTGCCAGCAGCCTAGCGGGGGGGCGGGGAGATACGCAGTATTTT
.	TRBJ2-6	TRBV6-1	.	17	CASSERQGGYGANVLTF	TGTGCCAGCAGTGAAAGGCAGGGGGGTTATGGGGCCAACGTCCTGACTTTC
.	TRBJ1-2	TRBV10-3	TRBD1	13	CAINPGTGSGYTF	TGTGCCATCAACCCCGGGACAGGGTCCGGCTACACCTTC
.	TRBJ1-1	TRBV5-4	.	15	CASSLYAQRNTEAFF	TGTGCCAGCAGCTTGTACGCACAGAGGAACACTGAAGCTTTCTTT
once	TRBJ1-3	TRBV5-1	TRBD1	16	CASSNGQGPAGNTIYF	TGCGCCAGCAGCAATGGACAGGGGCCCGCCGGAAACACCATATATTTT
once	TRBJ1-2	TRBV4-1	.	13	CASSEDSLGGYTF	TGCGCCAGCAGCGAGGACAGCTTGGGTGGCTACACCTTC
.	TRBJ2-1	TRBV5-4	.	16	CASSLVMSARGNEQFF	TGTGCCAGCAGCTTGGTTATGTCAGCCCGCGGCAATGAGCAGTTCTTC
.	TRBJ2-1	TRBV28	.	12	CALRGSYNEQFF	TGTGCCCTAAGAGGGTCCTACAATGAGCAGTTCTTC
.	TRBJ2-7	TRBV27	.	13	CASSFGGYNEQYF	TGTGCCAGCAGTTTTGGGGGTTACAACGAGCAGTACTTC
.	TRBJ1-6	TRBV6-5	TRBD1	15	CASRGQGTGNSPLHF	TGTGCCAGCAGAGGACAGGGGACGGGGAATTCACCCCTCCACTTT
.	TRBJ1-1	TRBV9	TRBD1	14	CASSFGTANTEAFF	TGTGCCAGCAGCTTCGGGACAGCTAACACTGAAGCTTTCTTT
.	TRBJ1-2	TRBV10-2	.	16	CASSYDPYRANYGYTF	TGCGCCAGCAGTTATGACCCCTACAGGGCTAACTATGGCTACACCTTC
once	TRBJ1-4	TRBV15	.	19	CATSRIYGIPIATNEKLFF	TGTGCCACCAGCAGAATTTACGGGATCCCAATTGCAACTAATGAAAAACTGTTTTTT
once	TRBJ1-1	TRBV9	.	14	CASSPRGLNTEAFF	TGTGCCAGCAGCCCTCGTGGCCTTAACACTGAAGCTTTCTTT
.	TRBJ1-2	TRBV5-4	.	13	CASSLGWGDGYTF	TGTGCCAGCAGCTTGGGTTGGGGCGATGGCTACACCTTC
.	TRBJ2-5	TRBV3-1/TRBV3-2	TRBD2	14	CASSHIRGGGTQYF	TGTGCCAGCAGTCACATACGCGGGGGAGGGACCCAGTACTTC
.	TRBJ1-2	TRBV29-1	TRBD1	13	CSGGQGARYGYTF	TGCAGCGGTGGCCAGGGGGCTAGGTATGGCTACACCTTC
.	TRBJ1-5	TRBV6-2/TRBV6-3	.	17	CASSPQIYGGSNQPQHF	TGTGCCAGCAGTCCACAAATCTATGGGGGGAGCAATCAGCCCCAGCATTTT
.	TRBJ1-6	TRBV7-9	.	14	CASSQTASHSPLHF	TGTGCCAGCAGCCAGACAGCCAGCCATTCACCCCTCCACTTT
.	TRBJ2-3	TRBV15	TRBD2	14	CAAGGTSLTDTQYF	TGTGCCGCGGGAGGCACTAGTCTCACAGATACGCAGTATTTT
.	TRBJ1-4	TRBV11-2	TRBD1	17	CASSLRLPGGTNEKLFF	TGTGCCAGCAGCTTACGCCTCCCAGGGGGCACTAATGAAAAACTGTTTTTT